This is a list of T cell receptor beta chains from one sample in a study of regulatory T cells in long-lasting Graves disease. Each CDR3 protein gets one entry after TCRdb re-called the multiplex PCR reads with MiXCR. This table holds some 500,000 distinct CDR3 sequences, approximately 13% found once. The data were also submitted as part of a second study, on T cells in Graves' hyperthyroidism and ophthalmopathy.

Sample: peripheral blood mononuclear cells (PBMCs), taken at new diagnosis, from a patient treated with antithyroid drugs. Receptors originate from a man aged 25 to 45 with Graves disease. Each CDR3 is given with its conserved first and last residue. The D gene is left open where the match is weak. Clone sizes are given selectively: once, few, many, or a class where the clone is expanded.

many	TRBV29-1	.	TRBJ2-7	CSAESGSSYEQYF	TGCAGCGCCGAAAGCGGGTCCTCCTACGAGCAGTACTTC
many	TRBV20-1	.	TRBJ1-1	CSVLRGGRNTEAFF	TGCAGTGTCCTGCGTGGGGGGAGAAACACTGAAGCTTTCTTT
many	TRBV20-1	.	TRBJ1-1	CSAKQMNTEAFF	TGCAGTGCTAAACAGATGAACACTGAAGCTTTCTTT
few	TRBV18	.	TRBJ2-1	CASSPDYTFSYNEQFF	TGTGCCAGCTCACCAGACTATACTTTCTCCTACAATGAGCAGTTCTTC
many	TRBV28	.	TRBJ2-1	CASSLSRPNEQFF	TGTGCCAGCAGTCTTTCTAGGCCTAATGAGCAGTTCTTC
many	TRBV7-2	TRBD2	TRBJ2-1	CASNRVTSTSNEQFF	TGTGCCAGCAACCGCGTGACTAGCACGTCCAATGAGCAGTTCTTC
many	TRBV15	TRBD1	TRBJ2-2	CATSRETGVFTGELFF	TGTGCCACCAGCAGAGAAACAGGGGTGTTCACCGGGGAGCTGTTTTTT
many	TRBV12-3/TRBV12-4	.	TRBJ2-2	CASSPLYTGELFF	TGTGCCAGCTCACCTCTCTACACCGGGGAGCTGTTTTTT
many	TRBV5-6	TRBD2	TRBJ2-1	CASSLRRGYYNEQFF	TGTGCCAGCAGCTTGCGGCGGGGGTACTACAATGAGCAGTTCTTC
.	TRBV5-1	.	TRBJ2-5	CASSLNIRVRRETQYF	TGCGCCAGCAGCTTAAATATCAGGGTGCGTCGGGAGACCCAGTACTTC
.	TRBV10-2	.	TRBJ2-5	CASSETGAGETQYF	TGCGCCAGCAGTGAAACAGGGGCGGGGGAGACCCAGTACTTC
many	TRBV2	TRBD1	TRBJ1-4	CATGQGVATNEKLFF	TGTGCCACCGGACAGGGGGTTGCAACTAATGAAAAACTGTTTTTT
many	TRBV29-1	.	TRBJ2-6	CSVSPGANVLTF	TGCAGCGTGAGTCCTGGGGCCAACGTCCTGACTTTC
few	TRBV12-3/TRBV12-4	TRBD1	TRBJ1-5	CASGSRLGQISNQPQHF	TGTGCCAGCGGTTCGCGCCTGGGACAGATCAGCAATCAGCCCCAGCATTTT
many	TRBV3-1	.	TRBJ2-7	CASSHRGSYEQYF	TGTGCCAGCAGCCATCGGGGGTCCTACGAGCAGTACTTC
.	TRBV27	TRBD1	TRBJ2-3	CASSFFGQGEDTQYF	TGTGCCAGCAGTTTTTTTGGACAGGGGGAAGATACGCAGTATTTT
many	TRBV24-1	.	TRBJ2-7	CATSDSSYEQYF	TGTGCCACCAGTGATTCCTCCTACGAGCAGTACTTC
.	TRBV25-1	.	TRBJ2-2	CASSEGNSGNTGELFF	TGTGCCAGCAGTGAAGGGAATAGCGGTAACACCGGGGAGCTGTTTTTT
few	TRBV18	TRBD2	TRBJ2-1	CASSPQTSGRDNEQFF	TGTGCCAGCTCACCACAAACTAGCGGGAGGGACAATGAGCAGTTCTTC
many	TRBV2	TRBD2	TRBJ2-1	CASSDGAGGPLDEQFF	TGTGCCAGCAGTGACGGGGCGGGAGGCCCTTTAGATGAGCAGTTCTTC
many	TRBV10-2	.	TRBJ2-7	CASSETYEQYF	TGTGCCAGCAGTGAGACCTACGAGCAGTACTTC